A single sample gave rise to the 26 T cell receptor beta chains below, sequenced in a study of T-cell memory formation after mild COVID-19. TCRdb itself ran the 5' RACE reads through MiXCR, one entry per CDR3 protein. The sample includes 300,000 to 400,000 distinct CDR3 sequences, approximately 15% of them seen just once. The specimen was PBMCs or a T cell subset sorted from them (not recorded which). These receptors all come from a man between 18 and 35 years old who had mild COVID-19 (a few samples of this study predate the infection). Cell type and time point are not known.

This clonotype came up a few times. The V and J genes are TRBV19 and TRBJ2-1, with 7 bases identical to TRBD2. There are 15 residues in the CDR3. The V gene's germline CDR1 is LNHDA and CDR2 SQIVND (reference sequence). The junction had 6 bases not matched to a gene; V was cut back by 7 bases and J by 0 bases. CDR3 in amino acids: CASTHPGGSYNEQFF. The CDR3 DNA reads TGTGCCAGTACCCACCCGGGGGGCTCCTACAATGAGCAGTTCTTC.

This clonotype was detected once. This chain uses TRBV20-1 with TRBJ2-2, with a tentative D call TRBD2 (6 bases). From germline, CDR1 is DFQATT and CDR2 SNEGSKA (reference sequence). V lost 3 bases to trimming and J lost 3 bases, with 8 bases between them. The CDR3 runs to 13 residues. DNA of the CDR3: TGCAGTGCTAGGGTAGCGGACACCGGGGAGCTGTTTTTT. Amino acids: CSARVADTGELFF.

This clonotype was seen repeatedly, ten times or more. The chain carries TRBV4-2 and TRBJ1-1; 9 bases match TRBD1. Germline-derived CDR1 and CDR2 are LGHNA and YNFKEQ. This CDR3 is built from 15 residues. Germline trimming cut 4 bases from V and 2 bases from J; bases unmatched to any gene: 5. DNA for the CDR3: TGTGCCAGCAGCCCAGGGGACAGGGACAACACTGAAGCTTTCTTT. Translated, it gives CASSPGDRDNTEAFF.

This clonotype was picked up a small number of times. The CDR3, as DNA: TGTGCCAGCAGGTCGGGGCGACAAGAGACCCAGTACTTC. Encoded protein: CASRSGRQETQYF. V usage is TRBV7-2 and J usage is TRBJ2-5; D is perhaps TRBD1 or TRBD2 (5 bases each). The germline CDR1 and CDR2 sequences are SGHTA and FQGNSA. The CDR3 contains 13 residues. Trimming shortened V by 6 bases and J by 2 bases, and 10 bases separated the two germline ends. The full variable domain, its missing parts supplied by reference TRBV7-2 and TRBJ2-5, is GAGVSQSPSNKVTEKGKDVELRCDPISGHTALYWYRQSLGQGLEFLIYFQGNSAPDKSGLPSDRFSAERTGGSVSTLTIQRTQQEDSAVYLCASRSGRQETQYFGPGTRLLVL.

In this sample, this clonotype turned up many times. The chain uses TRBV5-1 and TRBJ2-4, with D perhaps TRBD2 (5 bases). V lost 4 bases to trimming and J lost 6 bases, with 11 bases between them. CDR3 size: 13 residues. CDR1 is SGHRS, CDR2 YFSETQ, per germline. The CDR3, as DNA: TGCGCCAGCAGCGTACTAGGAGGAAACATTCAGTACTTC. Amino acid sequence: CASSVLGGNIQYF.

The sample holds a few counts of this clonotype. The V gene is TRBV7-2, the J gene TRBJ1-2; 12 bases map to TRBD1. V was pared by 11 bases and J by 3 bases, with 10 bases of the junction left unmatched. The CDR3 covers 15 residues. In germline, CDR1 is SGHTA, CDR2 FQGNSA. CDR3 sequence reads: CALTGDRGHHYGYTF. The DNA of the CDR3 is TGTGCCCTCACCGGGGACAGGGGGCATCACTATGGCTACACCTTC.

This clonotype turned up a few times. J is TRBJ2-5 and V is TRBV29-1; D is unclear. This CDR3 contains 13 residues. Germline V gives CDR1 SQVTM, CDR2 ANQGSEA. The V end was cut by 5 bases, the J end by 2 bases, with 12 bases between. The CDR3 loop reads CSVRRALQETQYF. The CDR3 DNA follows: TGCAGCGTTCGACGGGCGCTACAAGAGACCCAGTACTTC.

The rearrangement joins TRBV7-3 to TRBJ2-1; D is perhaps TRBD1 (5 bases). The CDR3 sequence is 13 residues long. CDR1 SGHTA and CDR2 FQGTGA come from the germline V gene. The germline V and J ends were trimmed by 3 bases and 8 bases, with 11 bases remaining between them. Here the CDR3 DNA reads TGTGCCAGCAGCTTCCAGGGTATGGATGAGCAGTTCTTC. Amino acid sequence: CASSFQGMDEQFF.

V usage is TRBV6-4 and J usage is TRBJ2-5, with 12 bases lining up with TRBD2. The V gene's germline CDR1 is MRHNA and CDR2 SNTAGT. The CDR3 has 18 residues. V shed 0 bases and J 2 bases; nucleotides not matched to a gene: 7. As DNA, the CDR3 is TGTGCCAGCAGTGACTCGAAAATCGGACTAGCGGGACAAGAGACCCAGTACTTC. This encodes CASSDSKIGLAGQETQYF.

This clonotype has just a few counts. The chain couples TRBV6-5 to TRBJ1-1; 8 bases agree with TRBD1. The CDR3 is 14 amino acids. Unmatched junction bases numbered 7, after V lost 4 bases and J lost 6 bases. Germline assignment: CDR1 MNHEY and CDR2 SVGAGI. The CDR3, as DNA: TGTGCCAGCAGTTTGGGGACAGGAGCGGCTGAAGCTTTCTTT. It encodes CASSLGTGAAEAFF.

The chain recombines TRBV27 with TRBJ1-1, with 7 bases aligning to TRBD1. From germline, CDR1 is MNHEY and CDR2 SMNVEV (reference sequence). The V and J ends lost 5 bases and 4 bases, in that order; junction bases with no gene match: 22. This CDR3 region has 19 residues. The CDR3 reads CASSPNHPGQRRVGTEAFF. The CDR3 DNA reads as TGTGCCAGCAGTCCCAACCACCCGGGACAGAGGCGGGTGGGCACTGAAGCTTTCTTT.

This clonotype was observed a handful of times. The genes are TRBV12-3 or TRBV12-4 and TRBJ1-2; D possibly corresponds to TRBD1 (5 bases). Trimming left V 3 bases short and J 7 bases short, with 6 bases between. The CDR3 loop spans 11 amino acids. Here the CDR3 reads CASSFGGGYTF. The CDR3 nucleotides read TGTGCCAGCAGTTTTGGGGGTGGCTACACCTTC.

This clonotype has ten or more counts. The chain has TRBV11-2 and TRBJ2-1; no firm D call. Trimming pared 1 base from V and 4 bases from J, leaving 5 bases between. Germline assignment: CDR1 SGHAT and CDR2 FQNNGV. This CDR3 contains 13 residues. The CDR3 protein is CASSLVTYNEQFF. The CDR3 bases are TGTGCCAGCAGCTTAGTGACGTACAATGAGCAGTTCTTC. The full variable domain, rest sourced from reference TRBV11-2 and TRBJ2-1, is EAGVAQSPRYKIIEKRQSVAFWCNPISGHATLYWYQQILGQGPKLLIQFQNNGVVDDSQLPKDRFSAERLKGVDSTLKIQPAKLEDSAVYLCASSLVTYNEQFFGPGTRLTVL.

In this sample, this clonotype turned up many times. V is TRBV7-9 and J is TRBJ1-5; no firm D call. The V gene's germline CDR1 is SEHNR and CDR2 FQNEAQ (reference sequence). The CDR3 loop spans 13 amino acids. The V gene lost 6 bases and the J gene lost 4 bases, with 10 bases spanning the gap. The CDR3 reads CASSLMGNQPQHF. In DNA form, the CDR3 reads TGTGCCAGCAGTTTGATGGGGAATCAGCCCCAGCATTTT.

The table lists this clonotype with a few counts. V gene TRBV20-1 combines with J gene TRBJ1-1; D ambiguous. The CDR3 runs to 15 residues. Germline CDR1 is DFQATT and CDR2 is SNEGSKA (reference sequence). V was clipped by 0 bases and J by 5 bases, with 16 bases between them. The CDR3 protein is CSARDQRLFGTEAFF. For the CDR3, the DNA is TGCAGTGCTAGAGACCAAAGGTTGTTCGGGACTGAAGCTTTCTTT.

The chain joins TRBV6-6 to TRBJ2-2; 9 bases align to TRBD2. The junction had 4 bases not matched to a gene; V was cut back by 5 bases and J by 3 bases. Germline CDR1 MNHNY, CDR2 SVGAGI (reference sequence). The CDR3 contains 15 residues. The CDR3 DNA is TGTGCCAGCAGTAGCGGGGGGCCCCACACCGGGGAGCTGTTTTTT. Translated: CASSSGGPHTGELFF.

This clonotype has only a few counts. The rearrangement joins TRBV28 to TRBJ1-5, with 7 bases matching TRBD1. The germline gives CDR1 MDHEN, CDR2 SYDVKM. With V trimmed by 10 bases and J by 7 bases, 16 bases remained unmatched. The CDR3 loop spans 15 amino acids. CDR3 sequence reads: CAITPRQGLWQPQHF. The DNA for the CDR3 is TGTGCCATAACTCCGCGACAGGGACTGTGGCAGCCCCAGCATTTT.

This clonotype was seen a few times. The chain joins TRBV7-2 to TRBJ1-4, with 7 bases matching TRBD1. This CDR3 contains 15 residues. V was pared by 5 bases and J by 7 bases, with 10 bases of the junction left unmatched. The germline CDR1 and CDR2 sequences are SGHTA and FQGNSA. CDR3 nucleotide sequence: TGTGCCAGCAGCCTCTCGGGACAGTCTTTTGAAAAACTGTTTTTT. It encodes CASSLSGQSFEKLFF.

This chain connects TRBV4-1 to TRBJ2-3; D gene ambiguous. Germline loops: CDR1 MGHRA, CDR2 YSYEKL. V lost 0 bases to trimming and J lost 0 bases, with 10 bases between them. This CDR3 comprises 16 residues. CDR3 sequence: CASSQETAPSTDTQYF. DNA for the CDR3: TGCGCCAGCAGCCAAGAAACAGCTCCTAGCACAGATACGCAGTATTTT.

J is TRBJ2-2 and V is TRBV20-1; D unclear. Looked up from germline, CDR1 is DFQATT and CDR2 is SNEGSKA (reference sequence). Trimming took off 3 bases at V and 4 bases at J, with 6 bases between the two ends. The CDR3 has 12 amino acids. In DNA, the CDR3 is TGCAGTGCTAGGGATCTCACCGGGGAGCTGTTTTTT. This translates into CSARDLTGELFF.

This clonotype was observed many times. The gene calls are TRBV20-1 and TRBJ2-7; 8 bases are a match to TRBD2. CDR3 size: 15 residues. With 7 bases clipped from V and 0 bases from J, the junction kept 11 bases outside the gene matches. Germline CDR1 and CDR2: DFQATT and SNEGSKA (reference sequence). The CDR3 protein is CSVSGGTASSYEQYV. CDR3 nucleotides: TGCAGTGTAAGCGGGGGAACTGCAAGCTCCTACGAGCAGTACGTC.

This clonotype was detected once. The V call is TRBV5-1, the J call TRBJ2-6; D gene unclear. Trimming removed 2 bases at V and 4 bases at J, with 7 bases between. Germline CDR1 SGHRS, CDR2 YFSETQ. The CDR3 runs to 14 residues. The DNA of the CDR3 is TGCGCCAGCAGCTTAGAGCACGGGGCCAACGTCCTGACTTTC. It yields the protein CASSLEHGANVLTF.

In its sample, this clonotype was seen once. The rearrangement links TRBV30 to TRBJ2-3; 10 bases map to TRBD2. Germline CDR1 reads GTSNPN; CDR2 reads SVGIG (reference sequence). The CDR3 extends over 18 amino acids. With 4 bases clipped from V and 3 bases from J, the junction kept 16 bases outside the gene matches. CDR3 coding DNA: TGTGCCTGGACCTCTAAGCGGGGGGGCTTAGGTTGGACAGATACGCAGTATTTT. This translates into CAWTSKRGGLGWTDTQYF.

This clonotype was found a few times. The chain employs TRBV7-2 and TRBJ2-5; TRBD1 matches at 9 bases. V lost 5 bases, J lost 7 bases, and 11 bases stayed unmatched. The CDR3 is 15 amino acids. Germline lookup yields CDR1 SGHTA and CDR2 FQGNSA. CDR3 DNA: TGTGCCAGCAGCCTCGATTTCGGACAGGGGTGGACCCAGTACTTC. Residues: CASSLDFGQGWTQYF.

The chain recombines TRBV5-1 with TRBJ2-3; 9 nucleotides line up with TRBD2. The ends lost 3 bases at V and 2 bases at J; junction bases unmatched: 10. This CDR3 spans 17 amino acids. CDR1 and CDR2 from the germline V gene are SGHRS and YFSETQ. Written as DNA, the CDR3 is TGCGCCAGCAGCTCGGGCATCCTAGCGGGGTTCACAGATACGCAGTATTTT. Its protein is CASSSGILAGFTDTQYF.

CDR3 loop: CASSLEWNTGELFF. The CDR3 DNA reads as TGTGCCAGCAGTTTAGAGTGGAACACCGGGGAGCTGTTTTTT. The chain combines TRBV12-3 or TRBV12-4 with TRBJ2-2; D uncertain. The CDR3 contains 14 residues. Trimming pared 1 base from V and 1 base from J, leaving 4 bases between.